The subject of this entry is one T cell receptor (beta chain). The sample originates from a study of blood T cell repertoires in COVID-19. Generated by immunoSEQ multiplex PCR, the TCRdb table keeps only in-frame clones and is missing some. Of roughly 150,000 clones in the sample, around 80% are singletons; the top ten hold 9.8%. Germline CDR1 and CDR2: MNHEY and SVGEGT. This CDR3 has 18 residues. Losses at the gene ends were 3 bases for V and 5 bases for J; bases not matched to a gene: 13. Sequencing input: peripheral blood. The origin of this receptor is a woman aged 50 to 60 with acute or convalescent COVID-19. The gene calls are TRBV6-2 or TRBV6-3 and TRBJ1-1; the match to TRBD1 covers 12 bases. The CDR3: CASSYTIGTGGSRTEAFF. DNA of the CDR3: TGTGCCAGCAGTTATACCATCGGGACAGGGGGCTCCAGGACTGAAGCTTTCTTT.